This T cell receptor beta chain was identified during a study of memory CD4+ T cells and cytomegalovirus serostatus. General study results and limits: Suggested: most of the CMV-linked TCR signature lies in CD4+ memory cells.

Per the authors' pipeline: After removing out-of-frame reads, around 2,100,000 distinct TCRbeta sequences remained. Assay: immunoSEQ multiplex PCR; the TCRdb copy retains only in-frame clones and omits some. V and J calls plus clone size are reproduced from that table; the DNA served to infer D and trimming. Of about 53,000 clones listed, 80% to 85% are singletons. J was trimmed by 7 bases and V by 1 base; bases with no gene match: 20. From germline, CDR1 is LGHNA and CDR2 YNFKEQ. The CDR3 is made up of 19 amino acids. The sort gate was single viable CD3+CD4+CD8-CD45RO+ cells for memory CD4+ T cells. CMV serostatus came from serum IgG against pp150, pp28, p38, p52. Of note for this clone: Its target is not known.

The genes are TRBV4-2 and TRBJ1-1; 8 nucleotides match TRBD1. Sample: memory CD4+ T cells from blood. The clonotype was recovered from an adult in good health and CMV-seronegative. The CDR3 region is CASSQARAVIGSGGGEAFF. The DNA of the CDR3 is TGTGCCAGCAGCCAAGCCCGGGCCGTTATAGGGTCAGGGGGCGGTGAAGCTTTCTTT.